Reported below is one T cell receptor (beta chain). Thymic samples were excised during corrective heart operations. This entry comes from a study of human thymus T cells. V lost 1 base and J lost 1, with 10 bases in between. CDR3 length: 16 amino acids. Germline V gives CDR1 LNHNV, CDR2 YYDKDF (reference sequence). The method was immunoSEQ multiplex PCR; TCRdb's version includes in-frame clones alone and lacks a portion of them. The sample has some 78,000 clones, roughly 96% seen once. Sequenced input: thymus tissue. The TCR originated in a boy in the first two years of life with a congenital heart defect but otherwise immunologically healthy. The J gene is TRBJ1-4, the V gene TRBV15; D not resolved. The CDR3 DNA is TGTGCCACCAGCAGAGGCGGCGGTGGAACTAATGAAAAACTGTTTTTT. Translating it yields CATSRGGGGTNEKLFF. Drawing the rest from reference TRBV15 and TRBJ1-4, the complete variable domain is DAMVIQNPRYQVTQFGKPVTLSCSQTLNHNVMYWYQQKSSQAPKLLFHYYDKDFNNEADTPDNFQSRRPNTSFCFLDIRSPGLGDTAMYLCATSRGGGGTNEKLFFGSGTQLSVL.